The 3 T cell receptor beta chains listed next were all sequenced from one sample in a study of CD8 T cells in Susac syndrome. An input of roughly 0.5 to 1 ug of RNA was subjected to reverse transcription using random hexamers. TCRdb re-analysed the immunoSEQ multiplex PCR reads in MiXCR, keeping a single row per CDR3 protein. This sample has 170,000 or so distinct CDR3 sequences, with approximately 95% found just once. Sequencing was carried out using CD4+ T cells from PBMCs. These TCRs come from a human donor with Susac syndrome.

The chain links TRBV28 to TRBJ2-3; TRBD1 is a possible D gene (6 bases). Trimming left V 6 bases short and J 0 bases short, with 13 bases between. The CDR3 has 15 residues. From germline, CDR1 is MDHEN and CDR2 SYDVKM. In nucleotides, the CDR3 is TGTGCCAGCAGCCTCGCAGGGGCTAGCACAGATACGCAGTATTTT. Translation: CASSLAGASTDTQYF.

J is TRBJ2-1 and V is TRBV30, with a weak D call TRBD2 (6 bases). The germline gives CDR1 GTSNPN, CDR2 SVGIG (reference sequence). The V and J ends lost 7 bases and 4 bases respectively, with 17 bases between them. The CDR3 covers 14 residues. The CDR3 coding sequence is TGTGCCTCCGGAGGGCATTCTACATACAATGAGCAGTTCTTC. This encodes CASGGHSTYNEQFF.

This clonotype was observed once. The chain uses TRBV30 and TRBJ2-2; 8 bases agree with TRBD2. The CDR3 has 15 residues. The junction had 7 bases not matched to a gene; V was cut back by 0 bases and J by 7 bases. In germline, CDR1 is GTSNPN, CDR2 SVGIG (reference sequence). The chain's CDR3 is CAWSVSQAGVGELFF. CDR3 coding DNA: TGTGCCTGGAGTGTATCACAAGCGGGAGTCGGGGAGCTGTTTTTT.